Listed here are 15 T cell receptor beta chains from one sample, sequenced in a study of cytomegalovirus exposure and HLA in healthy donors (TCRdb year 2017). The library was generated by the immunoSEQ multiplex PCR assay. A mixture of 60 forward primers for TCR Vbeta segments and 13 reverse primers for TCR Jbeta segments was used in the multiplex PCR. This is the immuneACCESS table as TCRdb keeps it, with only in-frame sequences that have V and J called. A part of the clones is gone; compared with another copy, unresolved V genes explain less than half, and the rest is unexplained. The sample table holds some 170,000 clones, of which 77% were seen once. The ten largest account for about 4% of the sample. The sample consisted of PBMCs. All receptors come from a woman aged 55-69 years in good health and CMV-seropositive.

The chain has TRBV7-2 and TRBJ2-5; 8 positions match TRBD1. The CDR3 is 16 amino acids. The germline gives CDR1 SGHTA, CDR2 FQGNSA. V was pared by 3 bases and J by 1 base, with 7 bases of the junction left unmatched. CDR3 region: CASSFTRGLGQETQYF. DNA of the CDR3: TGTGCCAGCAGCTTTACCAGGGGGCTAGGCCAAGAGACCCAGTACTTC.

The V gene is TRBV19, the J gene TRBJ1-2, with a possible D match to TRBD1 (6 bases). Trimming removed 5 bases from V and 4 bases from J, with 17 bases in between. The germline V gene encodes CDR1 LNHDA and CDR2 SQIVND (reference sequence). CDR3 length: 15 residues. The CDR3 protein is CASSYTTTGSYGYTF. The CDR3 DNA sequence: TGTGCCAGTAGTTACACCACGACAGGAAGCTATGGCTACACCTTC.

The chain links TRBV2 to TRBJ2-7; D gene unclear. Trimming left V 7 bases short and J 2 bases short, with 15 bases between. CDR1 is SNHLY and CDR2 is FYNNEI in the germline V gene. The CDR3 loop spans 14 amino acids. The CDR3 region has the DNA TGTGCCAGCAAGATAGACGGCGGTGCCTACGAGCAGTACTTC. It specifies CASKIDGGAYEQYF.

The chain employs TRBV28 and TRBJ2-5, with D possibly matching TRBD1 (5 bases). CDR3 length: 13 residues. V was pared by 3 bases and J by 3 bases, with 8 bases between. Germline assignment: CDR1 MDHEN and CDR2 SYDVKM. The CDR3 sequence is CASSFGREETQYF. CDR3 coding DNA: TGTGCCAGCAGTTTCGGCAGGGAAGAGACCCAGTACTTC.

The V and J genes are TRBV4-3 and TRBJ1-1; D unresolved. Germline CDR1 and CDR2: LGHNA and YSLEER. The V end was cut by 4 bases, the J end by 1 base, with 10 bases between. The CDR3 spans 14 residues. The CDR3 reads CASSPNSRNTEAFF. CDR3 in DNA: TGCGCCAGCAGCCCAAACAGTAGGAACACTGAAGCTTTCTTT.

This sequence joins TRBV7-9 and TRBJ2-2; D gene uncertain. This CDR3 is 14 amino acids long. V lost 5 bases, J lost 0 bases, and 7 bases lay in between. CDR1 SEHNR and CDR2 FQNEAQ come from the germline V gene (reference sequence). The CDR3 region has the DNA TGTGCCAGCAGCCTTAAAACGAACACCGGGGAGCTGTTTTTT. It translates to CASSLKTNTGELFF.

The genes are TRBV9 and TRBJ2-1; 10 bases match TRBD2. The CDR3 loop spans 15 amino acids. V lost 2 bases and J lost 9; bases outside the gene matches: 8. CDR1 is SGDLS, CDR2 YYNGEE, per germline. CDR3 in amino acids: CASSVAGTSAGEQFF. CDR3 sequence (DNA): TGTGCCAGCAGCGTGGCCGGGACTAGCGCGGGTGAGCAGTTCTTC.

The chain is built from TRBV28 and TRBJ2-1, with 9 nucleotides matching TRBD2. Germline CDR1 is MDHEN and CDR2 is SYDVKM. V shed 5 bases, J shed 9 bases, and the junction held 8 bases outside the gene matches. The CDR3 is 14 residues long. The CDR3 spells CASSLPHSGSEQFF. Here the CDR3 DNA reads TGTGCCAGCAGTCTCCCCCATAGCGGGAGTGAGCAGTTCTTC. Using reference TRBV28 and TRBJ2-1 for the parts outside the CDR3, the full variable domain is DVKVTQSSRYLVKRTGEKVFLECVQDMDHENMFWYRQDPGLGLRLIYFSYDVKMKEKGDIPEGYSVSREKKERFSLILESASTNQTSMYLCASSLPHSGSEQFFGPGTRLTVL.

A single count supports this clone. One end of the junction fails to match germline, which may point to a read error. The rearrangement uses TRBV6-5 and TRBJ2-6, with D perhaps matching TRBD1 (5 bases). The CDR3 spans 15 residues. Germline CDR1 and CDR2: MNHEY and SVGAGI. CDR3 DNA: TGTGCCAGCAGTTCACGTTCGGCTGGGGCCAACGGCCTGACTTTC. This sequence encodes CASSSRSAGANGLTF.

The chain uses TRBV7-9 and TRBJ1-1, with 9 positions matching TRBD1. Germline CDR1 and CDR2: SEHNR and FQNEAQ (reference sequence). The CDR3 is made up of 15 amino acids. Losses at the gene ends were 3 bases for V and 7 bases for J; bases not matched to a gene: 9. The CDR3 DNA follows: TGTGCCAGCAGCTTGATTTTAGGACAGGGGATTGAAGCTTTCTTT. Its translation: CASSLILGQGIEAFF.

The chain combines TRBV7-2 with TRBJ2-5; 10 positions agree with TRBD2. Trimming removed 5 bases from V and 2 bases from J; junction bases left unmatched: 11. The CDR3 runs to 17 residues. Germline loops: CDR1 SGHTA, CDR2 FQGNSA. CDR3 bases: TGTGCCAGCAGCCCCCAATGGGGACTAGCGCCTCAAGAGACCCAGTACTTC. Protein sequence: CASSPQWGLAPQETQYF.

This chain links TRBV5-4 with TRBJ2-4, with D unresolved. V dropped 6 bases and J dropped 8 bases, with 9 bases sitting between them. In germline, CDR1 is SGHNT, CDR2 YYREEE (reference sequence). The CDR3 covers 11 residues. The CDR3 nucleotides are TGTGCCAGCAAAGCAGAGGACATTCAGTACTTC. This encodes CASKAEDIQYF.

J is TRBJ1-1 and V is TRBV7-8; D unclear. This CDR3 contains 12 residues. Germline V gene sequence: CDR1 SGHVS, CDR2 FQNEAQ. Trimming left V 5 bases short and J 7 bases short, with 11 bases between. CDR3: CASSIGSLEAFF. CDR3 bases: TGTGCCAGCAGCATAGGGTCACTTGAAGCTTTCTTT.

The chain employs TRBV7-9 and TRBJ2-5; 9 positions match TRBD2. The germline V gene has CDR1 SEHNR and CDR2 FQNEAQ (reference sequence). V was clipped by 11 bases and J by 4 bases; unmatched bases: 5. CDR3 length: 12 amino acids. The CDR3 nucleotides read TGTGCCTGCCAGACTAGCGGAGAGACCCAGTACTTC. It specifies CACQTSGETQYF.

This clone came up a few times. The CDR3 protein is CASSQLAGLEQFF. CDR3 DNA sequence: TGTGCCAGCAGCCAACTAGCGGGACTCGAGCAGTTCTTC. The chain employs TRBV28 and TRBJ2-1; 10 bases map to TRBD2. V lost 6 bases to trimming and J lost 10 bases; unmatched junction nucleotides: 6. The CDR3 loop spans 13 amino acids. Germline V gives CDR1 MDHEN, CDR2 SYDVKM.